The next 21 T cell receptor beta chains were all read from a single sample in a study of metastatic and nonmetastatic thyroid tumors. Ahead of thyroid surgery, no patient had received treatment of any kind. From the PCR reads, TCRdb re-called clones with MiXCR. The top ten clones hold under 30% of a sample with some 23,000 clones, around 21% of them seen once. Sequencing was performed on blood. The receptors here all came from a female donor with papillary thyroid cancer or a benign thyroid nodule (not recorded which). Some clones in this sample may be carry-over from other donors' samples.

This sequence joins TRBV9 and TRBJ1-2, with D tentatively TRBD1 (6 bases). Germline loops: CDR1 SGDLS, CDR2 YYNGEE. V gave up 0 bases and J gave up 1 base, with 13 bases separating them. The CDR3 has 16 amino acids. The CDR3 DNA sequence: TGTGCCAGCAGCGTAGCTACAGGGCCAGTTAACTATGGCTACACCTTC. It specifies CASSVATGPVNYGYTF.

As concerns this clone: The germline gene is not matched at one end of the junction; a read error may be the cause. The gene calls are TRBV4-3 and TRBJ2-7; TRBD1 might be the D (5 bases). Per the germline V gene, CDR1 is LGHNA and CDR2 is YSLEER. The CDR3 extends over 14 amino acids. CDR3 sequence: CASRQGVGSYEQYF. The DNA of the CDR3 is TGCGCCAGCAGACAAGGGGTAGGATCCTACGAGCAGTACTTC.

This clone was detected only a few times. The genes are TRBV12-3 or TRBV12-4 and TRBJ2-1; the match to TRBD2 covers 11 bases. J was trimmed by 11 bases and V by 5 bases; bases with no gene match: 8. The CDR3 length is 14 residues. For the CDR3, the DNA is TGTGCCAGCAGTCTGGCTAGCGGGAGGCAGAAGCAGTTCTTC. It codes for CASSLASGRQKQFF.

This clone was counted many times. Within the sample, other DNA sequences also encode this same CDR3. This chain links TRBV28 with TRBJ1-1, with D possibly TRBD1 on 5 matching bases. Germline loops: CDR1 MDHEN, CDR2 SYDVKM. CDR3 length equals 13 residues. Between the trimmed V and J ends, which lost 6 bases and 4 bases, there was a span of 12 bases. CDR3 sequence: CASRLGGTTEAFF. The CDR3 coding sequence is TGTGCCAGCAGGTTGGGTGGGACCACTGAAGCTTTCTTT. Full variable domain (outside the CDR3, taken from reference TRBV28 and TRBJ1-1): DVKVTQSSRYLVKRTGEKVFLECVQDMDHENMFWYRQDPGLGLRLIYFSYDVKMKEKGDIPEGYSVSREKKERFSLILESASTNQTSMYLCASRLGGTTEAFFGQGTRLTVV.

This clone was found a few times. A much larger clone lies one base from this, so it may be a read error. The identical CDR3 is also encoded by other nucleotide sequences in the sample. The gene calls are TRBV28 and TRBJ2-3; 7 nucleotides line up with TRBD1. V shed 8 bases and J 0 bases; nucleotides not matched to a gene: 8. The CDR3 extends over 15 amino acids. Germline CDR1 is MDHEN and CDR2 is SYDVKM. CDR3: CASWDSLTSTDTQYF. CDR3 in DNA: TGTGCCAGCTGGGACAGCCTTACTAGCACAGATACGCAGTATTTT.

This clone was recorded many times. This chain connects TRBV2 to TRBJ1-2, with a possible D match to TRBD1 (6 bases). Germline lookup yields CDR1 SNHLY and CDR2 FYNNEI. The length of the CDR3 is 15 residues. Trimming left V 2 bases short and J 4 bases short, with 14 bases between. CDR3 in DNA: TGTGCCAGCAGTGAAATCGGCAGGGGCTTCTATGGCTACACCTTC. Amino acid sequence: CASSEIGRGFYGYTF.

The chain recombines TRBV2 with TRBJ1-2; D uncertain. Germline CDR1 SNHLY, CDR2 FYNNEI. The CDR3 spans 9 residues. With 3 bases removed from V and 8 bases from J, the gap between germline ends came to 1 base. The CDR3 region has the DNA TGTGCCAGCAGTGAGGGCTACACCTTC. This sequence encodes CASSEGYTF. Complete variable domain (other parts from reference TRBV2 and TRBJ1-2): EPEVTQTPSHQVTQMGQEVILRCVPISNHLYFYWYRQILGQKVEFLVSFYNNEISEKSEIFDDQFSVERPDGSNFTLKIRSTKLEDSAMYFCASSEGYTFGSGTRLTVV.

This clone was seen at least ten times. This chain uses TRBV20-1 with TRBJ2-1; TRBD2 agrees at 16 bases. V lost 3 bases to trimming and J lost 7 bases; unmatched junction nucleotides: 6. The CDR3 consists of 16 residues. CDR1 and CDR2 from the germline V gene are DFQATT and SNEGSKA (reference sequence). The DNA for the CDR3 is TGCAGTGCTAGGACCGGGACTAGCGGGAGGGGGAATGAGCAGTTCTTC. Translated: CSARTGTSGRGNEQFF.

Ten or more counts support this clone. The chain employs TRBV7-2 and TRBJ1-1, with D possibly TRBD1 on 5 matching bases. CDR1 is SGHTA and CDR2 is FQGNSA in the germline V gene. V lost 5 bases and J lost 6, with 13 bases in between. This CDR3 has 13 residues. CDR3 DNA sequence: TGTGCCAGCAGCCCCGGGACGGGGGCTGAAGCTTTCTTT. It translates to CASSPGTGAEAFF.

This clone was observed many times. V usage is TRBV9 and J usage is TRBJ1-6; D is unclear. Germline V gives CDR1 SGDLS, CDR2 YYNGEE. The CDR3 has 15 residues. Trimming removed 0 bases at V and 4 bases at J, with 8 bases between. CDR3 DNA sequence: TGTGCCAGCAGCGTAGGTCAAAGATATAATTCACCCCTCCACTTT. Translation gives CASSVGQRYNSPLHF.

This clone appeared a few times. One junction end does not reproduce the germline sequence, and a read error may be involved. The chain joins TRBV6-2 or TRBV6-3 to TRBJ1-5, with D hard to call. The CDR3 runs 15 residues. Germline V gene data show CDR1 as MNHEY and CDR2 as SVGEGT. Here the CDR3 reads CASSCRQYSNQPQHF. The CDR3 DNA is TGTGCCAGCAGTTGCAGGCAGTATAGCAATCAGCCCCAACATTTT.

This clone was detected only once. The chain is built from TRBV3-1 and TRBJ2-2; no firm D call. Germline values: CDR1 LGHDT, CDR2 YNNKEL (reference sequence). The V end lost 1 base, the J end lost 1 base, and 13 bases lay between the germline ends. The CDR3 covers 17 residues. The CDR3 is CASSQALLLGNTGELFF. DNA of the CDR3: TGTGCCAGCAGCCAAGCGTTACTTCTAGGGAACACCGGGGAGCTGTTTTTT.

This clone was observed many times. V usage is TRBV5-1 and J usage is TRBJ2-1, with D tentatively TRBD2 (6 bases). CDR1 is SGHRS and CDR2 is YFSETQ in the germline V gene. Deletions cut 0 bases from V and 0 bases from J, with 16 bases between. The CDR3 contains 18 residues. CDR3 in DNA: TGCGCCAGCAGCTTGGGTGGAGCGGGTGTGTTCTCCTACAATGAGCAGTTCTTC. Encoded protein: CASSLGGAGVFSYNEQFF.

This clone was counted at least ten times. This chain connects TRBV7-3 to TRBJ2-2; D gene unclear. Trimming took 1 base from V and 5 from J, leaving 5 bases between them. This CDR3 contains 13 residues. Germline CDR1 and CDR2: SGHTA and FQGTGA. CDR3 nucleotide sequence: TGTGCCAGCAGCTTAAGAACGACCGGGGAGCTGTTTTTT. Translation: CASSLRTTGELFF.

This clone was seen at least ten times. The sample holds other DNA sequences that translate to the same CDR3. This chain links TRBV2 with TRBJ2-2, with 10 bases identical to TRBD2. V shed 3 bases and J 4 bases; nucleotides not matched to a gene: 5. The germline CDR1 and CDR2 sequences are SNHLY and FYNNEI. The CDR3 extends over 16 amino acids. CDR3 residues: CASSEASGSGTGELFF. In DNA form, the CDR3 reads TGTGCCAGCAGTGAGGCTAGCGGGAGTGGCACCGGGGAGCTGTTTTTT.

Many counts were recorded for this clone. The chain recombines TRBV19 with TRBJ1-4; D might be TRBD1 (6 bases). Per the germline V gene, CDR1 is LNHDA and CDR2 is SQIVND (reference sequence). CDR3 length: 16 amino acids. With 9 bases removed from V and 0 bases from J, the gap between germline ends came to 17 bases. CDR3 bases: TGTGCCAGCAAAAGACAGGCCTTAGCAACTAATGAAAAACTGTTTTTT. It translates to CASKRQALATNEKLFF.

This clone showed up just a few times. The chain is built from TRBV12-3 or TRBV12-4 and TRBJ1-3, with D possibly being TRBD1 (6 bases). The germline V and J ends were trimmed by 2 bases and 4 bases, with 12 bases remaining between them. CDR3 length equals 15 residues. CDR3 nucleotides: TGTGCCAGCAGTTTAACAGGGAATTTGGGAAACACCATATATTTT. Amino acids: CASSLTGNLGNTIYF.

Concerning this clone itself: A much larger clone lies one base from this, so it may be a read error. The chain recombines TRBV20-1 with TRBJ2-7; no clear D gene. The CDR3 is 13 residues long. Germline lookup yields CDR1 DFQATT and CDR2 SNEGSKA (reference sequence). Trimming took 1 base from V and 4 from J, leaving 11 bases between them. CDR3 nucleotide sequence: TGCAGTGCTAGAGGGGTGGTAGAGTACGAGCAGTACTTC. Its translation is CSARGVVEYEQYF.

In this sample, this clone is medium-sized (0.01 to 0.1%). CDR3 coding DNA: TGTGCCAGCAGCCCAGACGTCGGGGGTGGCTACACCTTC. This encodes CASSPDVGGGYTF. The rearrangement joins TRBV28 to TRBJ1-2, with D possibly TRBD1 on 5 matching bases. Germline assignment: CDR1 MDHEN and CDR2 SYDVKM. V lost 6 bases and J lost 7, with 15 bases in between. This CDR3 comprises 13 residues.

This chain connects TRBV6-1 to TRBJ1-6; TRBD1 matches 9 bases. V lost 3 bases to trimming and J lost 7 bases; unmatched junction nucleotides: 4. Germline V lookup: CDR1 MNHNS, CDR2 SASEGT. The CDR3 runs to 15 residues. The CDR3: CASSEGTGTNSPLHF. The CDR3 nucleotides are TGTGCCAGCAGTGAGGGGACAGGGACGAATTCACCCCTCCACTTT.

This clone is deemed medium-sized (0.01 to 0.1%). V is TRBV5-1 and J is TRBJ1-3; D is uncertain. Trimming took off 4 bases at V and 7 bases at J, with 6 bases between the two ends. The CDR3 is 11 amino acids. Germline-derived CDR1 and CDR2 are SGHRS and YFSETQ. CDR3 sequence reads: CASSSENTIYF. For the CDR3, the DNA is TGCGCCAGCAGCAGTGAGAACACCATATATTTT.